A selection of T cell receptor beta chains follows, all from one sample in a study of T cell repertoires in cytomegalovirus infection. No antigens are known for them. TCRdb re-analysed the reads in MiXCR, keeping a single row per CDR3 protein. The data show 110,000 to 150,000 distinct CDR3 sequences, with roughly 32% seen just once and around half held by the top ten. The specimen was CD8+ T cells from cultured PBMCs, collected from culture after CMV antigen stimulation. These TCRs come from a human donor in good health (CMV status not recorded). Some clones in this sample may be carry-over from other donors' samples. CDR3s include the opening cysteine and the closing phenylalanine or tryptophan. Each record gives: J gene, D gene, clone size, V gene, CDR3 DNA, CDR3 protein. D genes are given only for firm matches. Clone size is not always given. Where it is, it says once, few, many or a class for expanded clones.

J: TRBJ2-2
D: .
size: many
V: TRBV5-6
DNA: TGTGCCAGCAGCTTCTTTACGAACACCGGGGAGCTGTTTTTT
CDR3: CASSFFTNTGELFF

J: TRBJ1-1
D: .
size: many
V: TRBV7-2
DNA: TGTGCCAGCAGCTTAAGTGTGGGGTTGACTGAAGCTTTCTTT
CDR3: CASSLSVGLTEAFF

J: TRBJ1-3
D: .
size: many
V: TRBV7-6
DNA: TGTGCCAGCAGCTTCAATTTAGGAAACACCATATATTTT
CDR3: CASSFNLGNTIYF

J: TRBJ1-2
D: TRBD1
size: .
V: TRBV4-1
DNA: TGCGCCAGCAGCCAGAGGACAGGAAACTATGGCTACACCTTC
CDR3: CASSQRTGNYGYTF

J: TRBJ1-1
D: TRBD1
size: few
V: TRBV6-5
DNA: TGTGCCAGCAGTCCGACAGGGCCGGGGACTGAAGCTTTCTTT
CDR3: CASSPTGPGTEAFF

J: TRBJ2-7
D: .
size: .
V: TRBV27
DNA: TGTGCCAGCAGTTTCCAACAGGGAAACGAGCAGTACTTC
CDR3: CASSFQQGNEQYF

J: TRBJ1-1
D: TRBD1
size: many
V: TRBV5-1
DNA: TGCGCCAGCAGCGTACAGGGGATGAACACTGAAGCTTTCTTT
CDR3: CASSVQGMNTEAFF

J: TRBJ2-7
D: .
size: .
V: TRBV28
DNA: TGTGCCAGCAGTTTCCACGGGGGGCAAAACGAGCAGTACTTC
CDR3: CASSFHGGQNEQYF

J: TRBJ2-5
D: TRBD1
size: few
V: TRBV27
DNA: TGTGCCAGCAGTTTGACAGGGGTGGTCTTCCAAGAGACCCAGTACTTC
CDR3: CASSLTGVVFQETQYF

J: TRBJ1-4
D: .
size: few
V: TRBV6-5
DNA: TGTGCCAGCAGTTACTCCTTGACAAGGGAGGATGAAAAACTGTTTTTT
CDR3: CASSYSLTREDEKLFF

J: TRBJ1-5
D: .
size: .
V: TRBV27
DNA: TGTGCCAGCAGCCCCCGGCCTTCTTATAGCAATCAGCCCCAGCATTTT
CDR3: CASSPRPSYSNQPQHF

J: TRBJ2-3
D: TRBD1
size: .
V: TRBV7-9
DNA: TGTGCCAGCAGCTTACCCCGACAGGGGAGCACAGATACGCAGTATTTT
CDR3: CASSLPRQGSTDTQYF

J: TRBJ1-1
D: .
size: few
V: TRBV7-9
DNA: TGTGCCAGCAGCTTAGTCGTGGGGGGACCGAACACTGAAGCTTTCTTT
CDR3: CASSLVVGGPNTEAFF

J: TRBJ2-1
D: .
size: many
V: TRBV29-1
DNA: TGCAGCGTTGAAGAACTAGCAAATGAGCAGTTCTTC
CDR3: CSVEELANEQFF

J: TRBJ1-2
D: .
size: few
V: TRBV6-5
DNA: TGTGCCAGCAGTTACTCCGGGAGTAACTATGGCTACACCTTC
CDR3: CASSYSGSNYGYTF

J: TRBJ2-2
D: .
size: many
V: TRBV4-1
DNA: TGCGCCAGCAGCCAATCCAGTTACACCGGGGAGCTGTTTTTT
CDR3: CASSQSSYTGELFF

J: TRBJ2-1
D: TRBD2
size: .
V: TRBV27
DNA: TGTGCCAGCACCTCGACTAGCGGCTTCGAGAAGTTCTTC
CDR3: CASTSTSGFEKFF

J: TRBJ2-3
D: TRBD2
size: once
V: TRBV4-2
DNA: TGTGCCAGCAGCCGAAGCGGGGGGGAGGATACGCAGTATTTT
CDR3: CASSRSGGEDTQYF

J: TRBJ2-1
D: .
size: .
V: TRBV10-3
DNA: TGTGCCACCAGGACAGACAATGAGCAGTTCTTC
CDR3: CATRTDNEQFF

J: TRBJ1-2
D: TRBD1
size: .
V: TRBV6-5
DNA: TGTGCCAGCAGTTACTCGGGACAGAACTATGGCTACACCTTC
CDR3: CASSYSGQNYGYTF

J: TRBJ2-7
D: .
size: .
V: TRBV29-1
DNA: TGCAGCGTTGGTTACGGAGAAGGGTACGAGCAGTACTTC
CDR3: CSVGYGEGYEQYF

J: TRBJ1-1
D: .
size: .
V: TRBV7-3
DNA: TGTGCCAGCAGCTTCGGACGGGACATGAACACTGAAGCTTTCTTT
CDR3: CASSFGRDMNTEAFF

J: TRBJ1-3
D: .
size: .
V: TRBV7-8
DNA: TGTGCCAGCAGCGCAAACAGTCCTACCCGCTCTGGAAACACCATATATTTT
CDR3: CASSANSPTRSGNTIYF

J: TRBJ2-1
D: TRBD2
size: few
V: TRBV7-2
DNA: TGTGCCAGCACCTCAGGGACTAGCGGGGGGGTGGTTCTGGTTGATGAGCAGTTCTTC
CDR3: CASTSGTSGGVVLVDEQFF

J: TRBJ2-2
D: TRBD2
size: .
V: TRBV11-2
DNA: TGTGCCAGCAGCTTAGTACTAGCGGTAACCGGGGAGCTGTTTTTT
CDR3: CASSLVLAVTGELFF

J: TRBJ2-5
D: TRBD2
size: few
V: TRBV27
DNA: TGTGCCAGCAGTTTAGAATTCGGACTAGCGGAAGAGACCCAGTACTTC
CDR3: CASSLEFGLAEETQYF

J: TRBJ2-5
D: .
size: .
V: TRBV11-1
DNA: TGTGCCAGCAGCTTCCAGGGGAAAGAGACCCAGTACTTC
CDR3: CASSFQGKETQYF

J: TRBJ2-5
D: .
size: few
V: TRBV27
DNA: TGTGCCAGCAGTTCACCCCCAGGAAGGGAGTACCAAGAGACCCAGTACTTC
CDR3: CASSSPPGREYQETQYF

J: TRBJ1-1
D: TRBD1
size: .
V: TRBV4-1
DNA: TGCGCCAGCAGCACTTTACAGGGGGCACGGGCTTTCTTT
CDR3: CASSTLQGARAFF

J: TRBJ1-1
D: TRBD1
size: many
V: TRBV6-5
DNA: TGTGCCAGCCTCCGGGAGGGAGGGGGCTATGAGGACACTGAAGCTTTCTTT
CDR3: CASLREGGGYEDTEAFF

J: TRBJ1-2
D: .
size: few
V: TRBV28
DNA: TGTGCCAGCAGCCTTATCCCCGGGGGCCCCTATGGCTACACCTTC
CDR3: CASSLIPGGPYGYTF

J: TRBJ1-4
D: TRBD1
size: few
V: TRBV27
DNA: TGTGCCAGCAGTTGGCAGGGGGATGAAAAACTGTTTTTT
CDR3: CASSWQGDEKLFF

J: TRBJ2-5
D: .
size: .
V: TRBV12-3/TRBV12-4
DNA: TGTGCCAGCACACATGAGGGGGTACTCCAAGAGACCCAGTACTTC
CDR3: CASTHEGVLQETQYF

J: TRBJ1-1
D: .
size: few
V: TRBV6-1
DNA: TGTGCCAGCAGTGAAGCCCCGATTGCGACCATCGCGACTGAAGCTTTCTTT
CDR3: CASSEAPIATIATEAFF

J: TRBJ2-3
D: .
size: many
V: TRBV5-5
DNA: TGTGCCAGCAGCTTGCTTTTAGCTAGCACAGATACGCAGTATTTT
CDR3: CASSLLLASTDTQYF

J: TRBJ2-1
D: TRBD1
size: few
V: TRBV6-1
DNA: TGTGCCAGCAGTTGGACAGGGCCCTACAATGAGCAGTTCTTC
CDR3: CASSWTGPYNEQFF

J: TRBJ2-1
D: .
size: .
V: TRBV28
DNA: TGTGCCAGCAGTTTAATCAGCGGTTACAATGAGCAGTTCTTC
CDR3: CASSLISGYNEQFF

J: TRBJ2-7
D: TRBD2
size: many
V: TRBV20-1
DNA: TGCAGTGCTAGATCTATAGGACTAGCGGGCTACGAGCAGTACTTC
CDR3: CSARSIGLAGYEQYF

J: TRBJ2-5
D: TRBD2
size: .
V: TRBV12-3/TRBV12-4
DNA: TGTGCCAGCAGTCCAGGAGGTAGCGGGGGTGAGACCCAGTACTTC
CDR3: CASSPGGSGGETQYF

J: TRBJ2-2
D: .
size: .
V: TRBV19
DNA: TGTGCCAGTAGTATAGGGCCTCTCAGGGGGGAGCTGTTTTTT
CDR3: CASSIGPLRGELFF

J: TRBJ1-1
D: .
size: many
V: TRBV6-5
DNA: TGTGCCAGCAGTTACTCGAACGGGCCCTTGAACACTGAAGCTTTCTTT
CDR3: CASSYSNGPLNTEAFF

J: TRBJ2-3
D: .
size: .
V: TRBV29-1
DNA: TGCAGCGGGGGCGGGGAGGCGCAGTATTTT
CDR3: CSGGGEAQYF

J: TRBJ1-2
D: .
size: few
V: TRBV7-2
DNA: TGTGCCAGCAGCTCCGGGGTCCCCCGAGGCTACACCTTC
CDR3: CASSSGVPRGYTF

J: TRBJ2-7
D: .
size: .
V: TRBV7-9
DNA: TGTGCCAGCAGTCTAGCGTTTGACGAGCAGTACTTC
CDR3: CASSLAFDEQYF

J: TRBJ1-6
D: .
size: many
V: TRBV9
DNA: TGTGCCAGCAGCCCTCTCTTGGAAAGCTCCTATAATTCACCCCTCCACTTT
CDR3: CASSPLLESSYNSPLHF

J: TRBJ1-1
D: .
size: few
V: TRBV5-4
DNA: TGTGCCAGCAGCTTGTGGGTCTTGAACACTGAAGCTTTCTTT
CDR3: CASSLWVLNTEAFF

J: TRBJ1-5
D: .
size: .
V: TRBV5-6
DNA: TGTGCCAGCAGCTGGGCGGGGAATAGCAATCAGCCCCAGCATTTT
CDR3: CASSWAGNSNQPQHF

J: TRBJ2-7
D: .
size: few
V: TRBV7-9
DNA: TGTGCCAGCAGCTCCGGGGACACCGCCTACGAGCAGTACTTC
CDR3: CASSSGDTAYEQYF

J: TRBJ1-2
D: .
size: .
V: TRBV9
DNA: TGTGCCAGCAGGCACGATCGGGGGGGAAGGGCCTATGGCTACACCTTC
CDR3: CASRHDRGGRAYGYTF

J: TRBJ2-3
D: .
size: .
V: TRBV11-3
DNA: TGTGCCAGCAGCTTCCGACTGCTAGATACGCAGTATTTT
CDR3: CASSFRLLDTQYF